The 5 T cell receptor beta chains below all came from one sample that was sequenced in a study of cytomegalovirus exposure and HLA in healthy donors. Repertoires were generated with immunoSEQ multiplex PCR, while TCRdb's copy carries only in-frame clones and drops some. The repertoire holds 100,000 to 150,000 clones, with about 88% as singletons. Material for sequencing was PBMCs. The receptors originated from a woman aged 18-29 years in good health and CMV-seronegative.

V is TRBV5-1 and J is TRBJ1-2; D possibly corresponds to TRBD1 (6 bases). Germline values: CDR1 SGHRS, CDR2 YFSETQ. Trimming left V 4 bases short and J 0 bases short, with 10 bases between. CDR3 length: 14 amino acids. This CDR3 reads CASSLQGTNYGYTF. CDR3 DNA: TGCGCCAGCAGCCTCCAGGGGACTAACTATGGCTACACCTTC.

The chain combines TRBV6-4 with TRBJ1-2; possibly TRBD1 for D (5 bases). V was trimmed by 3 bases and J by 5 bases, leaving 7 bases between them. Germline values: CDR1 MRHNA, CDR2 SNTAGT. The CDR3 sequence is 12 residues long. The CDR3 coding sequence is TGTGCCAGCAGTGAACAGGATTATGGCTACACCTTC. It yields the protein CASSEQDYGYTF.

V gene TRBV6-5 combines with J gene TRBJ2-2; 7 bases are a match to TRBD1. CDR1 and CDR2 (germline): MNHEY, SVGAGI. V was pared by 6 bases and J by 0 bases, with 4 bases of the junction left unmatched. CDR3 length equals 15 residues. The CDR3: CASRSGQTNTGELFF. The CDR3 nucleotides are TGTGCCAGCAGGTCGGGACAGACGAACACCGGGGAGCTGTTTTTT.

The CDR3 is CATSRDPGIAHEQYF. As DNA, the CDR3 is TGTGCCACCAGCAGAGACCCGGGGATCGCACATGAGCAGTACTTC. V and J are TRBV15 and TRBJ2-7; TRBD2 might be the D (5 bases). The germline V gene encodes CDR1 LNHNV and CDR2 YYDKDF (reference sequence). CDR3 length: 15 amino acids. V lost 0 bases and J lost 7, with 16 bases in between.

The rearrangement links TRBV6-7 to TRBJ2-2; D may be TRBD2 (5 bases). TRBV6-7 is marked as an open reading frame, function uncertain. V shed 10 bases and J shed 8 bases, with 8 bases lying between them. The CDR3 is 10 amino acids. The CDR3: CATLVGELFF. The CDR3 DNA follows: TGTGCCACACTAGTAGGGGAGCTGTTTTTT.